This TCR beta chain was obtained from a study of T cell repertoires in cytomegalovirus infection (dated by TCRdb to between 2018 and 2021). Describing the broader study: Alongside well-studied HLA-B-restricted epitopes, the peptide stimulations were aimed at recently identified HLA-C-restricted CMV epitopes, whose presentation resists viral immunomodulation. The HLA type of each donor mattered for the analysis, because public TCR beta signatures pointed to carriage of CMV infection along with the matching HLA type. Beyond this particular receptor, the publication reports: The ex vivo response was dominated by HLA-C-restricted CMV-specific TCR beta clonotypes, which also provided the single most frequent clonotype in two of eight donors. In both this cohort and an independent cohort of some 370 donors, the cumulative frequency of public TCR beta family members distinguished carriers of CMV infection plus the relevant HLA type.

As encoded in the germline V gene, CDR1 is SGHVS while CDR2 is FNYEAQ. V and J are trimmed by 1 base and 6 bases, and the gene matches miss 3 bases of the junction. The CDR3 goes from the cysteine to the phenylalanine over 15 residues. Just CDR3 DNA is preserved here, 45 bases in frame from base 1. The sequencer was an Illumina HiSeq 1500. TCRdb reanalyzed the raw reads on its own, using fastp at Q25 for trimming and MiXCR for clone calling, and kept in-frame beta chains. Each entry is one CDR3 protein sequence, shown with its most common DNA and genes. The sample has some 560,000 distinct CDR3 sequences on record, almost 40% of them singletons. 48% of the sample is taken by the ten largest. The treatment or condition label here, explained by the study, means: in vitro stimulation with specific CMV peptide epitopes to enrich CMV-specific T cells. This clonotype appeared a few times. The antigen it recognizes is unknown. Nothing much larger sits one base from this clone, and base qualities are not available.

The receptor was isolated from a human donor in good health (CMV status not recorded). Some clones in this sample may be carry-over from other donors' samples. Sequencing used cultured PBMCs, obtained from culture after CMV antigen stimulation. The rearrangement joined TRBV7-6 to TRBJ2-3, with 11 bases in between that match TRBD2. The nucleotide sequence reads TGTGCCAGCAGCTTAGAACTAGCGGGAGCCGATACGCAGTATTTT. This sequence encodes CASSLELAGADTQYF.